This T cell receptor beta chain was obtained from a study of technical replicates of blood from a handful of donors. This clone was counted once. Germline lookup yields CDR1 SGHAT and CDR2 FQNNGV. The CDR3 is 15 amino acids. With 2 bases removed from V and 4 bases from J, the gap between germline ends came to 11 bases. TCRdb keeps only in-frame clones here, not all; method: immunoSEQ multiplex PCR. The repertoire consists of about 84,000 clones, with roughly 93% occurring once and the leading ten covering roughly 0.25%. The chain recombines TRBV11-2 with TRBJ2-2, with D maybe TRBD2 (6 bases). The sample taken for sequencing was T cells isolated from PBMCs. This sequence was found in a human donor in good health. CDR3 region: CASSLLTGVTGELFF. DNA of the CDR3: TGTGCCAGCAGCTTATTAACGGGAGTCACCGGGGAGCTGTTTTTT.